A selection of T cell receptor beta chains follows, all from one sample in a study of spatial heterogeneity in lung cancer. MiXCR was run by TCRdb on the 5' RACE reads, yielding one entry per CDR3 protein. The table has thousands of distinct CDR3 sequences, about 4.3% seen once. The input for sequencing was normal lung tissue next to the tumor, taken at surgery. The receptors here all came from a female donor with early-stage non-small cell lung cancer. Each CDR3 is given without its conserved first and last residue. Fields, in order: D gene, J gene, V gene, CDR3 protein. The D gene is left open where the match is weak.

D: .
J: TRBJ2-6
V: TRBV6-5
CDR3: ASRPSRTGANVLT

D: TRBD1
J: TRBJ2-2
V: TRBV6-1
CDR3: ASRGQLNTGELF

D: .
J: TRBJ1-5
V: TRBV20-1
CDR3: SASFGKRQPQH

D: TRBD2
J: TRBJ2-7
V: TRBV5-1
CDR3: ASSPREGEY

D: .
J: TRBJ2-1
V: TRBV7-3
CDR3: ASSSSPSSYNEQF

D: .
J: TRBJ2-7
V: TRBV2
CDR3: ASSEAPQPRYEQY

D: TRBD2
J: TRBJ2-5
V: TRBV20-1
CDR3: SARDPSPTGGETQY

D: TRBD1
J: TRBJ2-1
V: TRBV19
CDR3: ASSKHLGQGAFYNEQF

D: TRBD1
J: TRBJ1-5
V: TRBV19
CDR3: ASSLRTGSNQPQH

D: .
J: TRBJ2-5
V: TRBV5-1
CDR3: ASSLVGTDSSETQY

D: .
J: TRBJ2-3
V: TRBV7-9
CDR3: ASSLDERDTQY

D: .
J: TRBJ2-5
V: TRBV5-1
CDR3: ASSLGGSQETQY

D: .
J: TRBJ1-1
V: TRBV12-3/TRBV12-4
CDR3: ASSPTLGGTEAF

D: .
J: TRBJ1-4
V: TRBV5-5
CDR3: ASSRRAGDNEKLF

D: .
J: TRBJ1-5
V: TRBV10-3
CDR3: AISGTEPGGNQPQH

D: TRBD2
J: TRBJ2-7
V: TRBV28
CDR3: ASSPTSGKSEQY

D: TRBD1
J: TRBJ2-1
V: TRBV12-3/TRBV12-4
CDR3: ASSTGAEQF

D: TRBD1
J: TRBJ2-1
V: TRBV12-3/TRBV12-4
CDR3: ASSSGGEQF

D: .
J: TRBJ2-7
V: TRBV29-1
CDR3: SVEMGNEQY

D: .
J: TRBJ1-2
V: TRBV28
CDR3: ASSSSGKYYGYT

D: .
J: TRBJ1-5
V: TRBV28
CDR3: ASTRGGALQPQH

D: .
J: TRBJ2-1
V: TRBV5-1
CDR3: ASSLGGTYFRAYNEQF

D: TRBD1
J: TRBJ2-7
V: TRBV20-1
CDR3: SATGVGQGRTYEQY

D: .
J: TRBJ1-1
V: TRBV5-1
CDR3: ASSGTVMNTEAF

D: TRBD2
J: TRBJ2-2
V: TRBV27
CDR3: ASSLSSGSTGELF

D: TRBD1
J: TRBJ1-5
V: TRBV11-2
CDR3: ASSLGDSLGQPQH

D: .
J: TRBJ2-7
V: TRBV10-3
CDR3: AISESTGAEGYEQY

D: .
J: TRBJ2-7
V: TRBV7-2
CDR3: ASSRDQREQY

D: .
J: TRBJ1-3
V: TRBV28
CDR3: ASSLSGLNTIY

D: .
J: TRBJ2-3
V: TRBV27
CDR3: ASSATSGTDTQY

D: TRBD1
J: TRBJ1-6
V: TRBV10-3
CDR3: AISERAGTGDSPLH

D: .
J: TRBJ1-1
V: TRBV6-4
CDR3: ASSAGARTEAF

D: .
J: TRBJ1-1
V: TRBV28
CDR3: ASIPGGAGDTEAF

D: .
J: TRBJ2-5
V: TRBV6-2/TRBV6-3
CDR3: ASSYPGRGSGQETQY

D: TRBD1
J: TRBJ2-5
V: TRBV28
CDR3: ASSFLLGQRQETQY

D: .
J: TRBJ1-6
V: TRBV5-4
CDR3: ASSLPQGSYNSPLH

D: .
J: TRBJ2-3
V: TRBV10-2
CDR3: ASSEWAGKDTQY

D: .
J: TRBJ2-3
V: TRBV5-1
CDR3: ASSTGRITDTQY

D: .
J: TRBJ1-5
V: TRBV6-1
CDR3: ASTNRNQPQH

D: .
J: TRBJ2-6
V: TRBV20-1
CDR3: SADQVISGANVLT

D: .
J: TRBJ1-5
V: TRBV27
CDR3: ASRLGGGLANQPQH

D: TRBD1
J: TRBJ1-1
V: TRBV2
CDR3: ASSPGTGLDTEAF

D: .
J: TRBJ2-7
V: TRBV5-1
CDR3: ASSLGETGYEQY

D: .
J: TRBJ2-6
V: TRBV5-1
CDR3: ASSLALGSGANVLT

D: .
J: TRBJ2-1
V: TRBV11-3
CDR3: ASSSAGGYNEQF

D: .
J: TRBJ1-6
V: TRBV6-6
CDR3: ASSDRIYNSPLH

D: .
J: TRBJ2-3
V: TRBV5-1
CDR3: ASSLDSDTQY

D: .
J: TRBJ2-7
V: TRBV5-1
CDR3: ASSPMEGYEQY

D: .
J: TRBJ1-2
V: TRBV6-1
CDR3: ASSEVPGGGYT

D: TRBD2
J: TRBJ2-5
V: TRBV29-1
CDR3: SVGLAGSQETQY

D: .
J: TRBJ1-1
V: TRBV30
CDR3: AWSRSDGTEAF

D: .
J: TRBJ2-1
V: TRBV12-3/TRBV12-4
CDR3: ASCLENEQF

D: .
J: TRBJ1-1
V: TRBV28
CDR3: ASRSSGRPEAF

D: .
J: TRBJ2-3
V: TRBV27
CDR3: ASSPLLAFSTDTQY